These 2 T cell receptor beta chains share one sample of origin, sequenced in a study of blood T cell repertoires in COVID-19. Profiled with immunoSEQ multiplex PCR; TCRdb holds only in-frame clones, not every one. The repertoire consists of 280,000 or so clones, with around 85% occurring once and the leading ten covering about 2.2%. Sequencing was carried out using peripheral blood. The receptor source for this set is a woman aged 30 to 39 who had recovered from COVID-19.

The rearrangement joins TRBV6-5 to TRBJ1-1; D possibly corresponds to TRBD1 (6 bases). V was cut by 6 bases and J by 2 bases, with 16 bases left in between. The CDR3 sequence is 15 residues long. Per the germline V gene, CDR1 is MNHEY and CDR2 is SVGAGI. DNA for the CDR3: TGTGCCAGCAGGTTACAGGGAACGGTTAACACTGAAGCTTTCTTT. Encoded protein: CASRLQGTVNTEAFF.

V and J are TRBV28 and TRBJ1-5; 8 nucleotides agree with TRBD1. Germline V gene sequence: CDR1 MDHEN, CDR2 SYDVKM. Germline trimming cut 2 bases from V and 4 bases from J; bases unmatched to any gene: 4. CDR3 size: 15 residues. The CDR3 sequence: CASSLRQGRNQPQHF. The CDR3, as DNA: TGTGCCAGCAGTTTAAGACAGGGGCGAAATCAGCCCCAGCATTTT. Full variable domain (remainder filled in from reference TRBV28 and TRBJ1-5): DVKVTQSSRYLVKRTGEKVFLECVQDMDHENMFWYRQDPGLGLRLIYFSYDVKMKEKGDIPEGYSVSREKKERFSLILESASTNQTSMYLCASSLRQGRNQPQHFGDGTRLSIL.